One and the same sample provided the 13 T cell receptor beta chains below, sequenced in a study of cytomegalovirus exposure and HLA in healthy donors. PCR primers comprised 60 Vbeta and 13 Jbeta primers. Assay used: immunoSEQ multiplex PCR; TCRdb lists only in-frame clones, some missing. This sample lists 100,000 to 150,000 clones; its ten largest clones have approximately 1%. Input material: PBMCs. These receptors all stem from a man younger than 35 in good health and CMV-seronegative.

The chain combines TRBV5-1 with TRBJ2-7, with 10 bases matching TRBD2. The V and J ends lost 2 bases and 2 bases, in that order; junction bases with no gene match: 7. This CDR3 spans 16 amino acids. Germline assignment: CDR1 SGHRS and CDR2 YFSETQ. The CDR3 region is CASSLSITSGTYEQYF. DNA for the CDR3: TGCGCCAGCAGCTTATCAATTACTAGCGGGACCTACGAGCAGTACTTC.

The rearrangement links TRBV19 to TRBJ2-7, with D possibly matching TRBD1 (5 bases). The V end was cut by 3 bases, the J end by 2 bases, with 11 bases between. Germline assignment: CDR1 LNHDA and CDR2 SQIVND (reference sequence). This CDR3 is 14 amino acids long. CDR3 residues: CASSIFPGPYEQYF. In DNA form, the CDR3 reads TGTGCCAGTAGTATCTTCCCAGGGCCCTACGAGCAGTACTTC.

The V call is TRBV28, the J call TRBJ2-7, with TRBD2 matching 13 bases. The V gene's germline CDR1 is MDHEN and CDR2 SYDVKM. V trimming: 6 bases; J trimming: 6 bases; junction bases outside the gene matches: 5. This CDR3 has 14 residues. The CDR3 loop reads CASRGTSGMGEQYF. The CDR3 nucleotides are TGTGCCAGCAGAGGGACTAGCGGGATGGGCGAGCAGTACTTC.

The chain employs TRBV5-4 and TRBJ2-5, with 10 bases that match TRBD2. This CDR3 is built from 15 residues. From germline, CDR1 is SGHNT and CDR2 YYREEE (reference sequence). Trimming took 1 base from V and 2 from J; bases not matched to a gene: 2. CDR3 in amino acids: CASSLTSGTQETQYF. Written as DNA, the CDR3 is TGTGCCAGCAGCTTGACTAGCGGGACACAAGAGACCCAGTACTTC.

This chain connects TRBV5-1 to TRBJ1-3; perhaps TRBD1 as D (6 bases). The CDR3 is 15 residues long. Trimming took 0 bases from V and 1 from J, leaving 8 bases between them. Germline CDR1 and CDR2: SGHRS and YFSETQ. The DNA of the CDR3 is TGCGCCAGCAGCTTGGATAGGGGGTCTGGAAACACCATATATTTT. Its translation is CASSLDRGSGNTIYF.

The chain employs TRBV9 and TRBJ2-2; the D gene is possibly TRBD2 (5 bases). Germline loops: CDR1 SGDLS, CDR2 YYNGEE. V was shortened by 6 bases and J by 6 bases, with 9 bases between the two germline ends. The CDR3 covers 12 residues. CDR3 residues: CASTPEAGELFF. In DNA, the CDR3 is TGTGCCAGCACCCCGGAGGCCGGGGAGCTGTTTTTT.

The chain carries TRBV19 and TRBJ1-6; 10 nucleotides align to TRBD1. CDR1 is LNHDA, CDR2 SQIVND, per germline (reference sequence). The V gene end was trimmed by 5 bases and the J gene end by 14 bases; junction bases not matched to a gene: 9. CDR3 length: 14 residues. CDR3 protein: CASSGQGDVGALHF. CDR3 bases: TGTGCCAGTAGTGGACAGGGGGATGTTGGGGCCCTCCACTTT.

This rearrangement joins TRBV6-1 to TRBJ1-4; D is unclear. The CDR3 contains 15 residues. The germline gives CDR1 MNHNS, CDR2 SASEGT. The V end was cut by 2 bases, the J end by 5 bases, with 12 bases between. CDR3: CASSEKARWNEKLFF. For the CDR3, the DNA is TGTGCCAGCAGTGAAAAGGCCAGGTGGAATGAAAAACTGTTTTTT.

The chain is built from TRBV10-2 and TRBJ1-2; D possibly corresponds to TRBD1 (5 bases). V shed 5 bases and J shed 3 bases, with 10 bases lying between them. The CDR3 has 13 amino acids. Germline V gene sequence: CDR1 WSHSY, CDR2 SAAADI. CDR3 nucleotides: TGCGCCAGCAGTCCCGGGGGAGACTATGGCTACACCTTC. It yields the protein CASSPGGDYGYTF.

The rearrangement joins TRBV11-2 to TRBJ2-3, with 14 positions matching TRBD2. After removal of 11 bases from V and 3 bases from J, the junction contained 16 bases not matched to a gene. In germline, CDR1 is SGHAT, CDR2 FQNNGV. CDR3 length equals 18 residues. CDR3 sequence (DNA): TGTGCCTCCTCGGGGGGGACTAGCGGGGGTTTAGGGACAGATACGCAGTATTTT. Translated, it gives CASSGGTSGGLGTDTQYF.

The chain couples TRBV6-1 to TRBJ2-3; D may be TRBD2 (6 bases). CDR1 and CDR2 (germline): MNHNS, SASEGT. V was pared by 2 bases and J by 2 bases, with 11 bases between. CDR3 length equals 15 residues. This CDR3 is CASSEIAAVTDTQYF. As DNA, the CDR3 is TGTGCCAGCAGTGAAATAGCGGCGGTCACAGATACGCAGTATTTT.

This chain uses TRBV5-1 with TRBJ1-1, with D possibly matching TRBD1 (6 bases). Germline values: CDR1 SGHRS, CDR2 YFSETQ. The CDR3 runs 14 residues. Trimming took off 4 bases at V and 3 bases at J, with 13 bases between the two ends. CDR3 region: CASSIQGLDTEAFF. CDR3 DNA: TGCGCCAGCAGCATCCAGGGGCTAGACACTGAAGCTTTCTTT.

The gene calls are TRBV4-2 and TRBJ1-1; D call uncertain. V lost 2 bases, J lost 1 base, and 11 bases lay in between. Germline assignment: CDR1 LGHNA and CDR2 YNFKEQ. This CDR3 is 15 amino acids long. The CDR3, as DNA: TGTGCCAGCAGCCAAACGTATTACAGGAACACTGAAGCTTTCTTT. This gives the protein CASSQTYYRNTEAFF.